The rows below give T cell receptor beta chains drawn from one sample of a study of blood T cell repertoires in COVID-19. The table came from immunoSEQ multiplex PCR; TCRdb's copy has only in-frame clones and leaves some out. Seen here are about 160,000 clones, 79% observed once, and the top ten hold around 8%. The sequencing input was peripheral blood. These receptors came from an older woman with COVID-19, enrolled during active disease. Both conserved end residues are part of each CDR3. Fields, in order: CDR3 DNA, CDR3 protein, clone size, V gene, J gene, D gene. A D gene is named only where the DNA matches it firmly. The listing skips clone size in some rows; elsewhere it reads once, few, many or a size class.

cdr3_nt: TGTGCCAGCAGCTACGAGGGGTACAGCGGGGACACCGGGGAGCTGTTTTTT
cdr3_aa: CASSYEGYSGDTGELFF
clone_size: few
v_call: TRBV7-9
j_call: TRBJ2-2
d_call: TRBD2

cdr3_nt: TGTGCCAGCAGCCGGACTAGCGGGGGGCTTGGGCAGTTCTTC
cdr3_aa: CASSRTSGGLGQFF
clone_size: -
v_call: TRBV3-1/TRBV3-2
j_call: TRBJ2-1
d_call: TRBD2

cdr3_nt: TGTGCCAGCAGCTTTATAGTTAGACAGTACAATGAGCAGTTCTTC
cdr3_aa: CASSFIVRQYNEQFF
clone_size: -
v_call: TRBV7-9
j_call: TRBJ2-1
d_call: -

cdr3_nt: TGTGCCAGCACCAGGGCAGGGCGTACTGAAGCTTTCTTT
cdr3_aa: CASTRAGRTEAFF
clone_size: once
v_call: TRBV6-5
j_call: TRBJ1-1
d_call: -

cdr3_nt: TGTGCCAGCAGCCCCAATTTCTCAGGGTACTACGAGCAGTACTTC
cdr3_aa: CASSPNFSGYYEQYF
clone_size: -
v_call: TRBV7-2
j_call: TRBJ2-7
d_call: -

cdr3_nt: TGTGCCAGCAGCTTCACGGCTAGCGGGAGTATTTTGTACTTC
cdr3_aa: CASSFTASGSILYF
clone_size: -
v_call: TRBV5-6
j_call: TRBJ2-5
d_call: TRBD2

cdr3_nt: TGTGCCATCAGGCGGGACACTGAAGCTTTCTTT
cdr3_aa: CAIRRDTEAFF
clone_size: -
v_call: TRBV10-3
j_call: TRBJ1-1
d_call: -

cdr3_nt: TGTGCCAGTAGGACGACAGGATTGGAATACGGCTACACCTTC
cdr3_aa: CASRTTGLEYGYTF
clone_size: -
v_call: TRBV19
j_call: TRBJ1-2
d_call: -

cdr3_nt: TGTGCCAGCAGTGAAGGGCAGGGCAATCAGCCCCAGCATTTT
cdr3_aa: CASSEGQGNQPQHF
clone_size: few
v_call: TRBV2
j_call: TRBJ1-5
d_call: -

cdr3_nt: TGTGCCACCGAGCGGGGGGCCCTCTACAATGAGCAGTTCTTC
cdr3_aa: CATERGALYNEQFF
clone_size: few
v_call: TRBV24-1
j_call: TRBJ2-1
d_call: TRBD2

cdr3_nt: TGTGCCAGCAGCTTAAACAGGGAAGAGCTGTTTTTT
cdr3_aa: CASSLNREELFF
clone_size: -
v_call: TRBV7-3
j_call: TRBJ2-2
d_call: -

cdr3_nt: TGCGCCAGCAGCCCAGGACAGGGGGGATTCTTTAGCAATCAGCCCCAGCATTTT
cdr3_aa: CASSPGQGGFFSNQPQHF
clone_size: -
v_call: TRBV5-1
j_call: TRBJ1-5
d_call: TRBD1

cdr3_nt: TGTGCCAGCAGTTACCTGGGACAGGGAAGGGAGACCCAGTACTTC
cdr3_aa: CASSYLGQGRETQYF
clone_size: -
v_call: TRBV6-5
j_call: TRBJ2-5
d_call: TRBD1

cdr3_nt: TGTGCCAGCAGCGATCAGGCCCTGAACACTGAAGCTTTCTTT
cdr3_aa: CASSDQALNTEAFF
clone_size: -
v_call: TRBV3-1/TRBV3-2
j_call: TRBJ1-1
d_call: -

cdr3_nt: TGTGCCAGCAGCCCTCCGGGACTAGCGGGATACAATGAGCAGTTCTTC
cdr3_aa: CASSPPGLAGYNEQFF
clone_size: -
v_call: TRBV5-4
j_call: TRBJ2-1
d_call: TRBD2

cdr3_nt: TGTGCCAGCAGTTTAAGGGGGAACACTGAAGCTTTCTTT
cdr3_aa: CASSLRGNTEAFF
clone_size: once
v_call: TRBV27
j_call: TRBJ1-1
d_call: -

cdr3_nt: TGCGCCAGCAGTGAGGTTGGGGACAGTGAGCAGTTCTTC
cdr3_aa: CASSEVGDSEQFF
clone_size: once
v_call: TRBV10-1
j_call: TRBJ2-1
d_call: TRBD1

cdr3_nt: TGTGCCAGCAGCTTAGGCGGGGGGGTCAGTCAGCCCCAGCATTTT
cdr3_aa: CASSLGGGVSQPQHF
clone_size: -
v_call: TRBV7-2
j_call: TRBJ1-5
d_call: -

cdr3_nt: TGCAGCGCGTCATTTTCCTACGAGCAGTACTTC
cdr3_aa: CSASFSYEQYF
clone_size: many
v_call: TRBV29-1
j_call: TRBJ2-7
d_call: -

cdr3_nt: TGTGCCAGCAGTTTGGGACAGACCTACGAGCAGTACTTC
cdr3_aa: CASSLGQTYEQYF
clone_size: -
v_call: TRBV11-2
j_call: TRBJ2-7
d_call: TRBD1

cdr3_nt: TGTGCCAGTAGCCCTGGGGGGGGCGTAGCGTCTGGGGCCAACGTCCTGACTTTC
cdr3_aa: CASSPGGGVASGANVLTF
clone_size: -
v_call: TRBV19
j_call: TRBJ2-6
d_call: -

cdr3_nt: TGTGCCAGCAGGCCGCAGGGGGCGAGCAATCAGCCCCAGCATTTT
cdr3_aa: CASRPQGASNQPQHF
clone_size: -
v_call: TRBV2
j_call: TRBJ1-5
d_call: TRBD1

cdr3_nt: TGTGCCAGCAGTGATCTCCAGGGAAATTCACCCCTCCACTTT
cdr3_aa: CASSDLQGNSPLHF
clone_size: -
v_call: TRBV6-1
j_call: TRBJ1-6
d_call: -

cdr3_nt: TGTGCCAGTAGCAAAAACGTCGGGCAGGGAAGAAACACCATATATTTT
cdr3_aa: CASSKNVGQGRNTIYF
clone_size: -
v_call: TRBV19
j_call: TRBJ1-3
d_call: -

cdr3_nt: TGTGCCAGCAGTTTAACCGGGACTAGTATCGAGCAGTACTTC
cdr3_aa: CASSLTGTSIEQYF
clone_size: -
v_call: TRBV6-2/TRBV6-3
j_call: TRBJ2-7
d_call: TRBD2

cdr3_nt: TGCAGCGTTGAAATTAGCGGGAGCGCCGGGAATGAGCAGTTCTTC
cdr3_aa: CSVEISGSAGNEQFF
clone_size: -
v_call: TRBV29-1
j_call: TRBJ2-1
d_call: TRBD2

cdr3_nt: TGTGCCAGCAAATCCAGGACAGATCACTTGGGCGAGCAGTACTTC
cdr3_aa: CASKSRTDHLGEQYF
clone_size: -
v_call: TRBV6-5
j_call: TRBJ2-7
d_call: -

cdr3_nt: TGTGCCAGCAGGAGGACTAGCGGGAGTAGGGGCGGGGAGCTGTTTTTT
cdr3_aa: CASRRTSGSRGGELFF
clone_size: -
v_call: TRBV2
j_call: TRBJ2-2
d_call: TRBD2

cdr3_nt: TGTGCCAGCAGCTTAGGGGGATCGAGGCGACAGGGGCTAGATACGCAGTATTTT
cdr3_aa: CASSLGGSRRQGLDTQYF
clone_size: once
v_call: TRBV7-2
j_call: TRBJ2-3
d_call: TRBD1

cdr3_nt: TGTGCCAGCAGTATTAGACAGTTCTCTGGAAACACCATATATTTT
cdr3_aa: CASSIRQFSGNTIYF
clone_size: -
v_call: TRBV7-2
j_call: TRBJ1-3
d_call: -

cdr3_nt: TGCGCCAGCAGCGGAGGACCTGGGGCCGGGGAGCTGTTTTTT
cdr3_aa: CASSGGPGAGELFF
clone_size: -
v_call: TRBV5-1
j_call: TRBJ2-2
d_call: -

cdr3_nt: TGTGCCACCGATTCGGGATACAGGGGGTACGAGCAGTACTTC
cdr3_aa: CATDSGYRGYEQYF
clone_size: -
v_call: TRBV10-3
j_call: TRBJ2-7
d_call: TRBD1

cdr3_nt: TGTGCCAGCAGACGGACTAGCGGGAGGTACGAGCAGTACTTC
cdr3_aa: CASRRTSGRYEQYF
clone_size: -
v_call: TRBV6-6
j_call: TRBJ2-7
d_call: TRBD2

cdr3_nt: TGTGCCAGTAAGGGGACCACAGGGGATAATTCACCCCTCCACTTT
cdr3_aa: CASKGTTGDNSPLHF
clone_size: -
v_call: TRBV19
j_call: TRBJ1-6
d_call: TRBD1

cdr3_nt: TGTGCCAGCAGTCCATATAGCGGGAGTTACGAGCAGTACTTC
cdr3_aa: CASSPYSGSYEQYF
clone_size: few
v_call: TRBV27
j_call: TRBJ2-7
d_call: TRBD2

cdr3_nt: TGTGCCAGCTCACCTGGACAGGGTCCTGAAGCTTTCTTT
cdr3_aa: CASSPGQGPEAFF
clone_size: -
v_call: TRBV18
j_call: TRBJ1-1
d_call: TRBD1

cdr3_nt: TGTGCCAGTAGTCAGGGACTAGCGGGAACGGAGACCCAGTACTTC
cdr3_aa: CASSQGLAGTETQYF
clone_size: -
v_call: TRBV19
j_call: TRBJ2-5
d_call: TRBD2

cdr3_nt: TGTGCCAGCAGCCAAGTTGGGTCCAGGGAGACCCAGTACTTC
cdr3_aa: CASSQVGSRETQYF
clone_size: -
v_call: TRBV4-2
j_call: TRBJ2-5
d_call: -

cdr3_nt: TGTGCCAGTAGTACTACAGGGGTTACAGATACGCAGTATTTT
cdr3_aa: CASSTTGVTDTQYF
clone_size: -
v_call: TRBV19
j_call: TRBJ2-3
d_call: TRBD1

cdr3_nt: TGTGCCAGTAGTCCGACGACAGACTCCTACGAGCAGTACTTC
cdr3_aa: CASSPTTDSYEQYF
clone_size: -
v_call: TRBV19
j_call: TRBJ2-7
d_call: -

cdr3_nt: TGTGCCAGCTCACCCCGACAGGGGCCCAATAATTCACCCCTCCACTTT
cdr3_aa: CASSPRQGPNNSPLHF
clone_size: -
v_call: TRBV18
j_call: TRBJ1-6
d_call: TRBD1

cdr3_nt: TGCGCCAGCACTCAACACGGGGAGCCCTCCTACGAGCAGTACTTC
cdr3_aa: CASTQHGEPSYEQYF
clone_size: -
v_call: TRBV23-1
j_call: TRBJ2-7
d_call: -

cdr3_nt: TGTGCCAGCAGCTACCGGGACAGCAACTATGGCTACACCTTC
cdr3_aa: CASSYRDSNYGYTF
clone_size: -
v_call: TRBV9
j_call: TRBJ1-2
d_call: TRBD1